These T cell receptor beta chains were read from a single sample in a study of beta chain features in type 1 diabetes. Clones were sequenced by immunoSEQ multiplex PCR, and TCRdb holds only the in-frame ones, with some missing. The table shows more than 350,000 clones, with around 10% occurring only once. The sequenced sample was naive CD4+ T cells from blood. The receptor set was obtained from a woman aged 18-30 years in good health. Each CDR3 is given with its conserved first and last residue. The D gene is left open where the match is weak. The size entry is marked missing in some rows and otherwise reads once, few, many or a size class.

abundance	d_gene	v_gene	j_gene	CDR3nt	CDR3aa
-	TRBD2	TRBV18	TRBJ2-1	TGTGCCAGCTCACGTGGGACTAGCGGATACAATGAGCAGTTCTTC	CASSRGTSGYNEQFF
-	-	TRBV7-9	TRBJ2-3	TGTGCCAGCAGCTTAGGTTCTAGTCGGTTTGCAGATACGCAGTATTTT	CASSLGSSRFADTQYF
-	-	TRBV27	TRBJ1-2	TGTGCCAGCAGCCGGACAGTTTTCTATGGCTACACCTTC	CASSRTVFYGYTF
-	-	TRBV4-2	TRBJ2-5	TGTGCCAGCAGCCAAACTCCCGGCGCCCCAGAGACCCAGTACTTC	CASSQTPGAPETQYF
-	TRBD2	TRBV30	TRBJ2-1	TGTGCCTGGTCTAAGGGACTAGCGGTGGGGGGGCAGTTCTTC	CAWSKGLAVGGQFF
-	TRBD2	TRBV30	TRBJ2-5	TGTGCCTGGAGTGTGGCGGGAGCGGGTGAGACCCAGTACTTC	CAWSVAGAGETQYF
-	TRBD2	TRBV2	TRBJ2-3	TGTGCCAGCAGGGAGCGACTAGCGGGGGGCCCAGATACGCAGTATTTT	CASRERLAGGPDTQYF
-	-	TRBV5-4	TRBJ2-5	TGTGCCAGCAGCTTGGGGCAGCAAGAGACCCAGTACTTC	CASSLGQQETQYF
few	-	TRBV7-2	TRBJ2-1	TGTGCCAGCAGAGCGGGCTCCTACAATGAGCAGTTCTTC	CASRAGSYNEQFF
few	-	TRBV14	TRBJ1-1	TGTGCCAGCAGCCGACTCCTACCGAACACTGAAGCTTTCTTT	CASSRLLPNTEAFF
-	TRBD1	TRBV7-3	TRBJ2-1	TGTGCCAGCAGCTTAACAGGGACAGGGAACACCGAGCAGTTCTTC	CASSLTGTGNTEQFF
few	TRBD1	TRBV7-9	TRBJ2-2	TGTGCCAGCAGCCCCGGGACAGCGAACTTCTTTACCGGGGAGCTGTTTTTT	CASSPGTANFFTGELFF
-	-	TRBV7-2	TRBJ1-2	TGTGCCAGCAGCCCGATGATCGGGGGAAACTATGGCTACACCTTC	CASSPMIGGNYGYTF
-	-	TRBV9	TRBJ2-1	TGTGCCAGCAGCGCCCAAAACAGGGTCGATGAGCAGTTCTTC	CASSAQNRVDEQFF
-	TRBD2	TRBV5-1	TRBJ2-1	TGCGCCAGCAGCTTGGTGGTTCCTAGCGGGACTTACAATGAGCAGTTCTTC	CASSLVVPSGTYNEQFF
few	TRBD1	TRBV15	TRBJ2-7	TGTGCCACCAGCAGAGTGACAGGGACATACGAGCAGTACTTC	CATSRVTGTYEQYF
few	TRBD1	TRBV18	TRBJ1-2	TGTGCCAGCTCACCCTGGGCCGGGACAGGGGAATATGGCTACACCTTC	CASSPWAGTGEYGYTF
-	-	TRBV4-3	TRBJ1-2	TGCGCCAGCAGCCAAGGTGGAAGGTATACTAACTATGGCTACACCTTC	CASSQGGRYTNYGYTF
few	TRBD2	TRBV13	TRBJ2-4	TGTGCCAGCAGCTTTTGGCGGAGCGGGGAAAACATTCAGTACTTC	CASSFWRSGENIQYF
few	-	TRBV14	TRBJ2-2	TGTGCCAGCGCAATTAGTGTCACCGGGGAGCTGTTTTTT	CASAISVTGELFF
-	-	TRBV5-1	TRBJ1-2	TGCGCCAGCAGCAGTCAGAATGGACCCGCGTCGCCCGGCTACACCTTC	CASSSQNGPASPGYTF
-	-	TRBV19	TRBJ2-7	TGTGCCAGTAGAACCCAGCTGGCAGCGCCCTACGAGCAGTACTTC	CASRTQLAAPYEQYF
-	TRBD1	TRBV5-6	TRBJ2-7	TGTGCCAGCAGTCGGGACAGGGTGAACTACGAGCAGTACTTC	CASSRDRVNYEQYF
few	-	TRBV5-4	TRBJ2-5	TGTGCCAGCAGCTCGCCCTCCCAGGGAGAAGAGACCCAGTACTTC	CASSSPSQGEETQYF
-	-	TRBV23-1	TRBJ2-7	TGCGCCAGCAGGAGTAGTTATACCCACTACGAGCAGTACTTC	CASRSSYTHYEQYF
-	-	TRBV18	TRBJ2-5	TGTGCCAGCTCACCACCTGGACGGTACCAGTACTTC	CASSPPGRYQYF
few	TRBD1	TRBV29-1	TRBJ1-1	TGCAGCGTTGAAACGCCCCACAGGGGGATGAACACTGAAGCTTTCTTT	CSVETPHRGMNTEAFF
-	-	TRBV6-5	TRBJ1-2	TGTGCCAGCAGTTATAATACGGGGGGAAGACGCGGCTACACCTTC	CASSYNTGGRRGYTF
-	TRBD2	TRBV6-6	TRBJ2-7	TGTGCCAGCAGTTTCGTGGCGGGAGGGGGAGAGCAGTACTTC	CASSFVAGGGEQYF
-	-	TRBV4-2	TRBJ2-3	TGTGCCAGCAGCCAACTCAGAGGGGGCACAGATACGCAGTATTTT	CASSQLRGGTDTQYF
-	-	TRBV7-3	TRBJ2-1	TGTGCCAGCAGCTTCAGGGGATCCTACAATGAGCAGTTCTTC	CASSFRGSYNEQFF
-	-	TRBV9	TRBJ2-1	TGTGCCAGCAGCAAGACAGGACCGACCTACAATGAGCAGTTCTTC	CASSKTGPTYNEQFF
-	-	TRBV7-2	TRBJ1-2	TGTGCCAGCAGCTCCCGATGGGGCTATGGCTACACCTTC	CASSSRWGYGYTF
-	-	TRBV7-2	TRBJ2-7	TGTGCCAGCAGCTCACCGTGGGGCATATCCTCCTACGAGCAGTACTTC	CASSSPWGISSYEQYF
-	-	TRBV30	TRBJ2-2	TGTGCCTGGGATTCCGGGACTCCGAACACCGGGGAGCTGTTTTTT	CAWDSGTPNTGELFF
once	TRBD2	TRBV7-8	TRBJ2-1	TGTGCCAGCAGCACGAGGACTAGCAACAATGAGCAGTTCTTC	CASSTRTSNNEQFF
-	-	TRBV6-5	TRBJ2-3	TGTGCCAGCAGTTACTCCGAAACTAGCACAGATACGCAGTATTTT	CASSYSETSTDTQYF